This T cell receptor beta chain was identified in a study of shared clonotypes between healthy human individuals. Germline CDR1 is SEHNR and CDR2 is FQNEAQ (reference sequence). The CDR3 contains 13 residues. V was clipped by 7 bases and J by 3 bases, with 13 bases between them. Data came from immunoSEQ multiplex PCR; TCRdb stores just in-frame clones and leaves some out. The repertoire includes roughly 640,000 clones, around 97% of them detected once, and 0.057% sits in the top ten. The receptor was derived from a woman aged 30 to 39 in good health. The chain combines TRBV7-9 with TRBJ2-7; D remains unclear. Material: naive CD4+ T cells sorted from blood. The subset was: CD45RA+ positively selected. The CDR3 DNA is TGTGCCAGCACCAAGGCGGCTAACTACGAGCAGTACTTC. Translating it yields CASTKAANYEQYF.